These T cell receptor beta chains were read from a single sample in a study of identical twins. MiXCR, applied by TCRdb to the 5' RACE reads, yields one record per CDR3 protein. The data hold under 250,000 distinct CDR3 sequences, with around 6.8% observed a single time. In addition, the sample was reused for a study of yellow fever vaccine responses in identical twins.

The sample consisted of memory (CD45RO+) T cells sorted from blood. The receptor source for this set is a woman aged 18 to 35 in good health. Each CDR3 is given with its conserved first and last residue. Fields, in order: J gene, D gene, clone size, V gene, CDR3 protein, CDR3 DNA. A D gene is named only where the DNA matches it firmly. Rows may omit the clone size; those that give it use once, few, many or a size class.

TRBJ2-3,NA,NA,TRBV7-3,CASSLGRGRTDTQYF,TGTGCCAGCAGCTTAGGGCGGGGGCGGACAGATACGCAGTATTTT
TRBJ2-2,NA,few,TRBV5-5,CASRTDSRTGELFF,TGTGCCAGCAGAACGGACTCCCGTACCGGGGAGCTGTTTTTT
TRBJ2-3,TRBD1,many,TRBV5-6,CASSLVDRALDTQYF,TGTGCCAGCAGCTTGGTGGACAGGGCATTAGATACGCAGTATTTT
TRBJ2-5,TRBD1,NA,TRBV18,CASSPKDRGRETQYF,TGTGCCAGCTCACCAAAGGACAGGGGGCGTGAGACCCAGTACTTC
TRBJ2-7,TRBD1,NA,TRBV6-2/TRBV6-3,CASSYRGQSYVGQYF,TGTGCCAGCAGTTACCGGGGACAGTCCTACGTGGGGCAGTACTTC
TRBJ2-1,NA,NA,TRBV29-1,CSGQGEIGEQFF,TGCAGCGGTCAAGGGGAAATTGGTGAGCAGTTCTTC
TRBJ2-3,NA,NA,TRBV12-3/TRBV12-4,CASSPGRADTQYF,TGTGCCAGCAGTCCCGGGCGGGCGGATACGCAGTATTTT
TRBJ2-1,NA,NA,TRBV19,CASSMDYTTEQFF,TGTGCCAGTAGTATGGACTACACTACTGAGCAGTTCTTC
TRBJ2-7,NA,many,TRBV2,CASSEARGTYEQYF,TGTGCCAGCAGTGAAGCGAGGGGGACCTACGAGCAGTACTTC
TRBJ2-1,NA,many,TRBV28,CASSRTESYNEQFF,TGTGCCAGCAGTCGGACAGAGTCCTACAATGAGCAGTTCTTC
TRBJ2-3,TRBD2,few,TRBV6-7,CASSYYVSGRAPDTQYF,TGTGCCAGCAGTTACTATGTTAGCGGGAGGGCCCCAGATACGCAGTATTTT
TRBJ2-3,TRBD2,many,TRBV20-1,CSARHLAGGVNTQYF,TGCAGTGCTAGACATCTAGCGGGGGGGGTAAATACGCAGTATTTT
TRBJ2-7,NA,many,TRBV7-9,CASSISYEQYF,TGTGCCAGCAGCATCAGCTACGAGCAGTACTTC
TRBJ2-1,TRBD1,NA,TRBV18,CASSPPGTGQFNEQFF,TGTGCCAGCTCACCCCCCGGGACAGGCCAATTCAATGAGCAGTTCTTC
TRBJ2-3,NA,many,TRBV24-1,CATSAPLGKLVSSTDTQYF,TGTGCCACCAGTGCCCCCCTGGGGAAACTGGTTTCTAGCACAGATACGCAGTATTTT
TRBJ2-5,TRBD2,many,TRBV10-3,CAISEGTRGRQETQYF,TGTGCCATCAGTGAAGGGACTAGGGGTAGACAAGAGACCCAGTACTTC
TRBJ2-7,NA,many,TRBV7-9,CASSLDYREHEQYF,TGTGCCAGCAGCTTAGATTACAGGGAGCACGAGCAGTACTTC
TRBJ1-3,NA,NA,TRBV5-6,CASSDYRSSGNTIYF,TGTGCCAGCAGCGATTACAGGAGCTCTGGAAACACCATATATTTT
TRBJ2-3,NA,NA,TRBV11-2,CASSPQATSTDTQYF,TGTGCCAGCAGCCCTCAAGCCACTAGCACAGATACGCAGTATTTT
TRBJ2-1,TRBD2,many,TRBV7-9,CASSRAAGASYNEQFF,TGTGCCAGCAGCCGAGCAGCGGGAGCGTCCTACAATGAGCAGTTCTTC
TRBJ2-7,NA,many,TRBV4-3,CASSLGLLGEQYF,TGCGCCAGCAGCCTAGGACTCCTCGGGGAGCAGTACTTC
TRBJ2-1,NA,NA,TRBV19,CASSIDWTRGEQFF,TGTGCCAGTAGTATAGATTGGACCAGGGGTGAGCAGTTCTTC
TRBJ1-2,NA,few,TRBV18,CASSPGYGYTF,TGTGCCAGCTCACCAGGCTATGGCTACACCTTC
TRBJ2-3,TRBD2,NA,TRBV4-1,CASSQRTSGGAADTQYF,TGCGCCAGCAGCCAACGTACTAGCGGGGGGGCCGCAGATACGCAGTATTTT
TRBJ2-3,NA,NA,TRBV20-1,CSASYTISTDTQYF,TGCAGTGCTAGTTACACCATAAGCACAGATACGCAGTATTTT
TRBJ2-2,NA,NA,TRBV7-9,CASSSSVNTGELFF,TGTGCCAGCAGCTCGTCGGTGAACACCGGGGAGCTGTTTTTT
TRBJ2-2,TRBD2,NA,TRBV20-1,CSARDFSGEGRTGELFF,TGCAGTGCTAGAGATTTTTCGGGGGAGGGCCGAACCGGGGAGCTGTTTTTT
TRBJ2-1,NA,few,TRBV20-1,CSARGSGQGEQFF,TGCAGTGCTAGAGGGTCGGGGCAGGGAGAGCAGTTCTTC
TRBJ1-1,NA,few,TRBV28,CASSLWAGQTEAFF,TGTGCCAGCAGTTTATGGGCAGGGCAAACTGAAGCTTTCTTT